This TCR beta chain is drawn from a study of T cell responses to AZD1222 COVID-19 vaccine (dated by TCRdb to the early 2020s). For the study in its entirety: A total of 233 trial participants underwent TCR sequencing, of whom about 200 received two doses of AZD1222 and approximately 25 received two doses of the MenACWY control vaccine. Trial participants were enrolled by age into subgroups of 18-55, 56-69 and 70-plus years, and around 150, 29 and 61 TCR-sequenced participants, respectively, were included in these subgroups. General findings and caveats noted by the study authors: The 56-69-year group was small, and its depth increase did not reach significance, likely because of low power. Because no day 14 peak-response samples were available, repertoires were characterized only after the peak T cell response. Conclusions about previously exposed vaccinees were limited because only six AZD1222 recipients were SARS-CoV-2 seropositive at baseline. Participants were mostly white British, with more females than males. The authors suggested clonal diversity may have been underestimated. The vaccine-associated CD4 TCRs covered the entire spike protein, and the dominant responses fell in regions 160-218 and 743-854. Nearly half of unique spike-specific TCRs reportedly recognized epitopes outside regions mutated in the B.1.351 and B.1.1.7 variants. Spike-specific TCR breadth and depth rose significantly after two AZD1222 doses compared with day 0 and with MenACWY recipients.

A remark on this clone: Its antigen remains unidentified. No base-level quality is on record; no much larger clone is a single base apart.

CDR1 MNHEY and CDR2 SVGEGT were looked up in the germline V gene. The CDR3 goes from the cysteine to the phenylalanine over 13 residues. Solely the CDR3 DNA is kept, with 39 bases framed from the first base. V drops 4 bases and J drops 1 base, leaving 8 bases in between. The CDR3 regions of human TCRbeta chains were analyzed by immunosequencing. On the study's bioinformatics: Repertoire TCRs were checked for matches against a reference library of SARS-CoV-2-specific TCRs that had been generated using the MIRA antigen-specificity platform. Breadth was defined as the fraction of unique TCRs that were SARS-CoV-2-associated, and depth was defined as the fraction of total T cells that were SARS-CoV-2-associated. Using the MIRA data, every spike-specific TCR was mapped to the spike region that the TCR reacted to and assigned to either a CD4 or a CD8 class. Log10-transformed breadth and depth values were compared by one-way ANOVA with Sidak's multiple comparisons tests. Held by TCRdb, this immuneACCESS table contains in-frame sequences only and omits some clones. Under half of the omission traces to an unresolved V gene where checked; the cause of the rest is unknown. That table gives V, J and clone size, and the DNA gave D and trimming. This sample lists 80,000 to 100,000 clones; 70% to 90% were detected once. The top ten constitute about 12% of the sample.

According to the study, the label for this sample's time point signals: about 28 days (+/-7) after the second vaccine dose. Because spike-specific TCR depth and breadth did not differ between the two schedules, AZD1222 recipients who got a second dose at roughly 4 weeks were pooled with those who got a second dose at roughly 12 weeks. Vaccinee samples were obtained from the UK trials COV001 and COV002, which included a single-blind randomized controlled phase 2/3 trial of AZD1222 (ChAdOx1 nCoV-19) in healthy adults. For TCRbeta chain sequencing, PBMC samples were collected from trial participants at day 0 and at day 28 after the second dose.

The sample in question was peripheral blood, obtained 28 days after the second AZD1222 dose. The sequence came from an adult who received the AZD1222 COVID-19 vaccine. The V and J genes are TRBV6-2 or TRBV6-3 and TRBJ2-7, with no confidently assigned D gene. The DNA sequence follows: TGTGCCAGCAGTTTGATCGTTTCCTACGAGCAGTACTTC. This sequence encodes CASSLIVSYEQYF.